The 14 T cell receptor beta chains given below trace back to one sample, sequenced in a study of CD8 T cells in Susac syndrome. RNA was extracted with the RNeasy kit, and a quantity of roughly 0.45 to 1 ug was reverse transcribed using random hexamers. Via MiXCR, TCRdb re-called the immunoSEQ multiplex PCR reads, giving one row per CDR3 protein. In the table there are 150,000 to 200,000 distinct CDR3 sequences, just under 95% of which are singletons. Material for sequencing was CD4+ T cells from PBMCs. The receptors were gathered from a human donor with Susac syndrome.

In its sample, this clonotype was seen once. CDR3: CASSEVRGTDTQYF. Written as DNA, the CDR3 is TGTGCCAGCAGTGAGGTCAGAGGCACAGATACGCAGTATTTT. This chain connects TRBV2 to TRBJ2-3; unclear D gene. The CDR3 contains 14 residues. Germline loops: CDR1 SNHLY, CDR2 FYNNEI. V lost 3 bases, J lost 1 base, and 8 bases lay in between.

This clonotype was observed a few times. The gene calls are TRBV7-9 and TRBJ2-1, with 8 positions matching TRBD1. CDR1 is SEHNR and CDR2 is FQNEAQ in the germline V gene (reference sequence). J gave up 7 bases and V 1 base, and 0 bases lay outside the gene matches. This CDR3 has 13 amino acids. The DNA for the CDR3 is TGTGCCAGCAGCTTAGGGACAGGGAATGAGCAGTTCTTC. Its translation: CASSLGTGNEQFF.

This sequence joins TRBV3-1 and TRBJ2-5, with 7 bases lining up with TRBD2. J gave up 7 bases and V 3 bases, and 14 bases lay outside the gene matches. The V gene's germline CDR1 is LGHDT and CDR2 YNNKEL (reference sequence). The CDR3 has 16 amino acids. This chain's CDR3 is CASSQAAGVNRRTQYF. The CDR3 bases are TGTGCCAGCAGCCAGGCGGCGGGGGTGAATCGGCGGACCCAGTACTTC.

DNA for the CDR3: TGCAGCGGTGGGGGGGCCCACATGCCCACTGAAGCTTTCTTT. This sequence encodes CSGGGAHMPTEAFF. The V call is TRBV29-1, the J call TRBJ1-1, with a weak D call TRBD1 (6 bases). The CDR3 contains 14 residues. Germline V gene sequence: CDR1 SQVTM, CDR2 ANQGSEA. The V end was cut by 7 bases, the J end by 4 bases, with 19 bases between.

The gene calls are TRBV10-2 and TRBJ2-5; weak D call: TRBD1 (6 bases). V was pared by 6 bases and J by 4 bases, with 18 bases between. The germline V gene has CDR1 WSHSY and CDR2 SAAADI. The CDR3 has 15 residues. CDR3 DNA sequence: TGCGCCAGCAGGACCCCAGGGGAAAGTAGAGAGACCCAGTACTTC. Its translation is CASRTPGESRETQYF.

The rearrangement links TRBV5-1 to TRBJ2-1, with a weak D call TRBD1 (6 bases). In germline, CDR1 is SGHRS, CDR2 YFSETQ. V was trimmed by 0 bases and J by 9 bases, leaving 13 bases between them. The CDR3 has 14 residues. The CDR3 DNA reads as TGCGCCAGCAGCTTGGGTGACAGGTTGGGTGAGCAGTTCTTC. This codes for CASSLGDRLGEQFF.

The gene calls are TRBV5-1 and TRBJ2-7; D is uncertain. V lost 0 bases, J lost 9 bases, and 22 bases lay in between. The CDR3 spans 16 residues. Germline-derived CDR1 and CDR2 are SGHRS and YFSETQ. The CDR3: CASSLVPLGLNTGQYF. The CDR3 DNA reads TGCGCCAGCAGCTTGGTCCCCCTGGGTCTTAATACCGGGCAGTACTTC.

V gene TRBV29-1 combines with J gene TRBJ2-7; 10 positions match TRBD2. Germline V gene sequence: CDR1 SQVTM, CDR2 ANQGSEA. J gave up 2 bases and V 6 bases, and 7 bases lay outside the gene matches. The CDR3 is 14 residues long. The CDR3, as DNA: TGCAGCGTCGGCAGCGGGAGGGGCGCCTACGAGCAGTACTTC. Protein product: CSVGSGRGAYEQYF.

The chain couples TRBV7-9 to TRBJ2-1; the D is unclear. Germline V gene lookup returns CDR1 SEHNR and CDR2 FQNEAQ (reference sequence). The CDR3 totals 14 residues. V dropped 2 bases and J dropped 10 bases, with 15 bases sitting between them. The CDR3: CASSLLGPVNEQFF. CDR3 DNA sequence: TGTGCCAGCAGCTTACTTGGGCCCGTCAACGAGCAGTTCTTC.

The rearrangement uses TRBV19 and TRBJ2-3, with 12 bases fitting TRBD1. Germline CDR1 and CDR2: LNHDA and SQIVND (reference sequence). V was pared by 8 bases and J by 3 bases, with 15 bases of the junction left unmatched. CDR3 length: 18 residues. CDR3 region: CASSDPGQGAYWTDTQYF. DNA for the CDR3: TGTGCCAGTTCAGATCCGGGACAGGGGGCCTATTGGACAGATACGCAGTATTTT.

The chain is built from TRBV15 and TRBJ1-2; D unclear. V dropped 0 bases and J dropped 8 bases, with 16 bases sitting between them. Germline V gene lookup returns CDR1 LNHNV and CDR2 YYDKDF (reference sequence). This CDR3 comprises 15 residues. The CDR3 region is CATSRDPDSLWGYTF. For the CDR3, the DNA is TGTGCCACCAGCAGAGATCCCGACTCATTATGGGGCTACACCTTC.

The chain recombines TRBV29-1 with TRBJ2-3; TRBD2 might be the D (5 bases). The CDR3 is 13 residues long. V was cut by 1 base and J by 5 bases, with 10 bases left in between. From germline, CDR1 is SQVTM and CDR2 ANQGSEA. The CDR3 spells CSVEALVGDTQYF. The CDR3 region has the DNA TGCAGCGTTGAAGCACTAGTTGGAGATACGCAGTATTTT.

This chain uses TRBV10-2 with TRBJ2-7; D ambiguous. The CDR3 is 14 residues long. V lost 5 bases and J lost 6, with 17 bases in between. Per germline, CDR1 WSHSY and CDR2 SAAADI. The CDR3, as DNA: TGCGCCAGCAGTCCGGCCTCGGCGGCCTCCGAGCAGTACTTC. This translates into CASSPASAASEQYF.

The CDR3 DNA follows: TGCAGTGCTAGGAAGCCTAGCGGGGTTCAAGAGACCCAGTACTTC. This gives the protein CSARKPSGVQETQYF. The chain employs TRBV20-1 and TRBJ2-5; TRBD2 aligns across 9 bases. The CDR3 totals 15 residues. Germline CDR1 is DFQATT and CDR2 is SNEGSKA (reference sequence). Trimming removed 3 bases from V and 2 bases from J; junction bases left unmatched: 7.